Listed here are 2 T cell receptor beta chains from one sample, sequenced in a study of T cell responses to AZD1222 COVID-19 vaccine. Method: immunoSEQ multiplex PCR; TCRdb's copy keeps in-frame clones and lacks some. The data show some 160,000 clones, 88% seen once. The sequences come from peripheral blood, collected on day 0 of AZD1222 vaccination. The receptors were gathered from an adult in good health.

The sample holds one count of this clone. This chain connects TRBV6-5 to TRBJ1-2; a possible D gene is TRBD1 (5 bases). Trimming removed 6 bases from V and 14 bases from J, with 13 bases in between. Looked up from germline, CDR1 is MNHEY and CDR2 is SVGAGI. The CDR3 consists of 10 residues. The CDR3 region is CASSPLAGTF. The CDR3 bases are TGTGCCAGCAGCCCACTGGCAGGGACCTTC.

CDR3 sequence (DNA): TGTGCCAGCAAAGGATTGGGACTAGCGGGATTGGAGACCCAGTACTTC. Amino acid sequence: CASKGLGLAGLETQYF. V is TRBV2 and J is TRBJ2-5; 13 nucleotides match TRBD2. The germline CDR1 and CDR2 sequences are SNHLY and FYNNEI. With 7 bases clipped from V and 5 bases from J, the junction kept 10 bases outside the gene matches. The CDR3 has 16 amino acids.